Shown below are 21 T cell receptor beta chains from a single sample sequenced in a study of T cell responses to AZD1222 COVID-19 vaccine. Measured with immunoSEQ multiplex PCR; TCRdb has only the in-frame clones, and not every one. Of about 48,000 clones in the sample, 86% were seen once. Sequenced here: peripheral blood, sampled 28 days after the second AZD1222 dose. These receptors were taken from an adult who received the AZD1222 COVID-19 vaccine.

The chain carries TRBV6-5 and TRBJ2-7; D may correspond to TRBD1 or TRBD2 (5 bases each). Trimming cost V 0 bases and J 0 bases, with 12 bases left between them. This CDR3 has 16 amino acids. Germline V gene lookup returns CDR1 MNHEY and CDR2 SVGAGI. In nucleotides, the CDR3 is TGTGCCAGCAGTTACTCGGGACCGACGAGCTCCTACGAGCAGTACTTC. It is translated as CASSYSGPTSSYEQYF.

The chain has TRBV27 and TRBJ2-7; D is ambiguous. From germline, CDR1 is MNHEY and CDR2 SMNVEV (reference sequence). The V and J ends lost 3 bases and 5 bases respectively, with 11 bases between them. The CDR3 is 13 residues long. In DNA form, the CDR3 reads TGTGCCAGCAGTTTTCCTGAGAGGAACGAGCAGTACTTC. Protein sequence: CASSFPERNEQYF.

This chain uses TRBV4-3 with TRBJ2-7; TRBD1 agrees at 9 bases. The germline CDR1 and CDR2 sequences are LGHNA and YSLEER. The J segment lost 2 bases and the V segment lost 1 base, leaving 12 bases of the junction unmatched. This CDR3 is 18 amino acids long. This CDR3 reads CASSQVGSGTGMTYEQYF. The CDR3 DNA reads TGCGCCAGCAGCCAAGTTGGGTCCGGGACAGGGATGACCTACGAGCAGTACTTC.

This chain joins TRBV7-2 and TRBJ1-1; D perhaps matches TRBD1 (6 bases). The V end lost 5 bases, the J end lost 2 bases, and 15 bases lay between the germline ends. The CDR3 sequence is 15 residues long. The germline V gene encodes CDR1 SGHTA and CDR2 FQGNSA. The CDR3 nucleotides are TGTGCCAGCAGCCCCCGACAGGCGGGTAACACTGAAGCTTTCTTT. It codes for CASSPRQAGNTEAFF. The variable domain in full, completed from reference TRBV7-2 and TRBJ1-1, reads GAGVSQSPSNKVTEKGKDVELRCDPISGHTALYWYRQSLGQGLEFLIYFQGNSAPDKSGLPSDRFSAERTGGSVSTLTIQRTQQEDSAVYLCASSPRQAGNTEAFFGQGTRLTVV.

J is TRBJ2-7 and V is TRBV27; TRBD2 agrees at 9 bases. Per the germline V gene, CDR1 is MNHEY and CDR2 is SMNVEV (reference sequence). This CDR3 contains 16 residues. Losses at the gene ends were 0 bases for V and 1 base for J; bases not matched to a gene: 4. DNA of the CDR3: TGTGCCAGCAGTTTATCGGGGCTAGCGGGATCCTACGAGCAGTACTTC. Protein: CASSLSGLAGSYEQYF.

This clone was counted a single time. The V and J genes are TRBV28 and TRBJ1-3; no firm D call. The CDR3 consists of 12 residues. Between the trimmed V and J ends, which lost 6 bases and 4 bases, there was a span of 7 bases. The germline V gene encodes CDR1 MDHEN and CDR2 SYDVKM. Here the CDR3 reads CASSQGGNTIYF. The CDR3 bases are TGTGCCAGCAGCCAAGGGGGAAACACCATATATTTT.

The chain joins TRBV6-5 to TRBJ1-5; 8 bases map to TRBD1. The germline CDR1 and CDR2 sequences are MNHEY and SVGAGI. The CDR3 totals 15 residues. V lost 6 bases to trimming and J lost 7 bases; unmatched junction nucleotides: 11. Written as DNA, the CDR3 is TGTGCCAGCAGCAAAGACAGGGGACTTTGGCAGCCCCAGCATTTT. It translates to CASSKDRGLWQPQHF.

The chain links TRBV10-3 to TRBJ2-5, with D tentatively TRBD1 (8 bases). This CDR3 is 15 amino acids long. Germline CDR1 is ENHRY and CDR2 is SYGVKD. V shed 6 bases and J shed 2 bases, with 16 bases lying between them. The CDR3 loop reads CAISPTGEGQETQYF. The CDR3 DNA follows: TGTGCCATCAGCCCGACAGGGGAGGGACAAGAGACCCAGTACTTC.

This rearrangement joins TRBV7-3 to TRBJ2-1; D is possibly TRBD1 (6 bases). Germline V gene lookup returns CDR1 SGHTA and CDR2 FQGTGA. V lost 2 bases and J lost 7, with 15 bases in between. The CDR3 loop spans 15 amino acids. CDR3 sequence (DNA): TGTGCCAGCAGCTTATCCACAGGGTTGATAAATGAGCAGTTCTTC. Its translation is CASSLSTGLINEQFF.

The chain has TRBV3-1 (or the pseudogene TRBV3-2) and TRBJ2-7, with D perhaps matching TRBD2 (5 bases). Germline V CDR1 and CDR2: LGHDT, YNNKEL (reference sequence). With 0 bases removed from V and 6 bases from J, the gap between germline ends came to 27 bases. This CDR3 has 19 amino acids. The CDR3 DNA follows: TGTGCCAGCAGCCAAGAAATGAGGAAGCGGAGGCCGGATCCTCGCGAGCAGTACTTC. Protein: CASSQEMRKRRPDPREQYF.

The chain recombines TRBV3-1 (or the pseudogene TRBV3-2) with TRBJ2-1; 8 bases map to TRBD2. The germline gives CDR1 LGHDT, CDR2 YNNKEL (reference sequence). J gave up 9 bases and V 5 bases, and 12 bases lay outside the gene matches. The CDR3 consists of 15 residues. CDR3 sequence (DNA): TGTGCCAGCAGCTCAAAAGTAGCGGGGAGAGGTGAGCAGTTCTTC. Its protein is CASSSKVAGRGEQFF.

The chain employs TRBV11-3 and TRBJ2-3, with D perhaps matching TRBD1 (5 bases). This CDR3 is built from 15 residues. Trimming stripped 4 bases from V and 2 bases from J, with 13 bases between. CDR1 is SGHNT and CDR2 is YENEEA in the germline V gene. The DNA of the CDR3 is TGTGCCAGCAGCTCCCGGCAGGGTCTCACAGATACGCAGTATTTT. Translated, it gives CASSSRQGLTDTQYF.

The chain links TRBV28 to TRBJ2-7; 14 nucleotides agree with TRBD2. The CDR3 spans 14 residues. CDR1 is MDHEN and CDR2 is SYDVKM in the germline V gene. J gave up 4 bases and V 9 bases, and 5 bases lay outside the gene matches. The DNA for the CDR3 is TGTGCCAGTGGGACTAGCGGGAGTAGATACGAGCAGTACTTC. It translates to CASGTSGSRYEQYF.

The genes are TRBV7-3 and TRBJ2-1; D is uncertain. The length of the CDR3 is 15 residues. Germline V gives CDR1 SGHTA, CDR2 FQGTGA. V lost 0 bases and J lost 2, with 8 bases in between. CDR3 DNA: TGTGCCAGCAGCTTAACGCCCAGCGCCTACAATGAGCAGTTCTTC. It encodes CASSLTPSAYNEQFF.

The chain is built from TRBV10-3 and TRBJ2-7; 9 bases map to TRBD2. J gave up 2 bases and V 10 bases, and 9 bases lay outside the gene matches. The V gene's germline CDR1 is ENHRY and CDR2 SYGVKD. This CDR3 comprises 14 residues. The CDR3 sequence: CATGPTSGTYEQYF. CDR3 in DNA: TGTGCCACCGGGCCGACTAGCGGAACCTACGAGCAGTACTTC.

This clone was seen a single time. This chain links TRBV9 with TRBJ2-7, with 15 positions matching TRBD2. Per germline, CDR1 SGDLS and CDR2 YYNGEE. The length of the CDR3 is 18 residues. After removal of 4 bases from V and 2 bases from J, the junction contained 10 bases not matched to a gene. CDR3 nucleotide sequence: TGTGCCAGCAGCCCATCGGGACTAGCGGGAGGCCGAACCTACGAGCAGTACTTC. Protein: CASSPSGLAGGRTYEQYF.

This clone was detected only once. The chain has TRBV4-2 and TRBJ2-3; 7 bases match TRBD2. The V gene's germline CDR1 is LGHNA and CDR2 YNFKEQ. The CDR3 sequence is 17 residues long. V trimming: 1 base; J trimming: 4 bases; junction bases outside the gene matches: 11. In DNA form, the CDR3 reads TGTGCCAGCAGCCAAGGTCGACTAGCTTTAGACCCAGATACGCAGTATTTT. Translating gives CASSQGRLALDPDTQYF.

The chain uses TRBV2 and TRBJ1-4; TRBD1 matches 7 bases. The CDR3 has 14 amino acids. In germline, CDR1 is SNHLY, CDR2 FYNNEI. V dropped 3 bases and J dropped 8; count of bases not matched to a gene: 6. CDR3 in DNA: TGTGCCAGCAGTGAGTACACAGGGGACGAAAAACTGTTTTTT. As protein: CASSEYTGDEKLFF. The complete variable domain, with remaining parts taken from reference TRBV2 and TRBJ1-4, reads EPEVTQTPSHQVTQMGQEVILRCVPISNHLYFYWYRQILGQKVEFLVSFYNNEISEKSEIFDDQFSVERPDGSNFTLKIRSTKLEDSAMYFCASSEYTGDEKLFFGSGTQLSVL.

The V and J genes are TRBV5-8 and TRBJ2-5; D is undetermined. Germline V gives CDR1 SGHTS, CDR2 YDEGEE. Trimming cost V 1 base and J 0 bases, with 10 bases left between them. CDR3 length: 15 residues. CDR3 coding DNA: TGTGCCAGCAGCTTGTTCTTGGGGAACCAAGAGACCCAGTACTTC. Its translation: CASSLFLGNQETQYF.

The V call is TRBV28, the J call TRBJ2-1, with 11 bases lining up with TRBD2. V gave up 2 bases and J gave up 7 bases; unmatched junction bases: 4. The length of the CDR3 is 15 residues. Germline values: CDR1 MDHEN, CDR2 SYDVKM. Written as DNA, the CDR3 is TGTGCCAGCAGTTTAAGTCTAGCGGGAGGAAATGAGCAGTTCTTC. Translation: CASSLSLAGGNEQFF.

The chain has TRBV10-3 and TRBJ2-7; 8 bases are a match to TRBD1. CDR1 ENHRY and CDR2 SYGVKD come from the germline V gene. Trimming removed 4 bases from V and 3 bases from J; junction bases left unmatched: 5. There are 14 residues in the CDR3. The CDR3, as DNA: TGTGCCATCAGTGGATCCGGGACAGGCTACGAGCAGTACTTC. This codes for CAISGSGTGYEQYF.